This TCR beta chain was observed in a study of OX40 agonist ivuxolimab in advanced cancers. Whole-study findings and limits: Expanded clones were, on average, more numerous among CD8+ T cells than CD4+.

Only in-frame clones appear in the TCRdb table, and some are missing; sequencing was by immunoSEQ multiplex PCR. The data show approximately 52,000 clones, with 79% seen just once and 1.5% to 2% held by the top ten. The V gene's germline CDR1 is MNHEY and CDR2 SVGAGI. The CDR3 has 15 amino acids. V lost 5 bases, J lost 8 bases, and 4 bases stayed unmatched. To note about this clone: Antigen unknown.

This receptor was taken from an adult with an advanced solid tumor such as melanoma, head and neck, liver or kidney cancer. The chain carries TRBV6-5 and TRBJ1-6; 12 bases are a match to TRBD1. Here the sequenced sample was CD4+ or CD8+ T cells sorted from blood, taken in a trial of the OX40 agonist ivuxolimab. The DNA for the CDR3 is TGTGCCAGCAGTGGGGACAGGGGGCGATATTCACCCCTCCACTTT. Its protein product is CASSGDRGRYSPLHF.